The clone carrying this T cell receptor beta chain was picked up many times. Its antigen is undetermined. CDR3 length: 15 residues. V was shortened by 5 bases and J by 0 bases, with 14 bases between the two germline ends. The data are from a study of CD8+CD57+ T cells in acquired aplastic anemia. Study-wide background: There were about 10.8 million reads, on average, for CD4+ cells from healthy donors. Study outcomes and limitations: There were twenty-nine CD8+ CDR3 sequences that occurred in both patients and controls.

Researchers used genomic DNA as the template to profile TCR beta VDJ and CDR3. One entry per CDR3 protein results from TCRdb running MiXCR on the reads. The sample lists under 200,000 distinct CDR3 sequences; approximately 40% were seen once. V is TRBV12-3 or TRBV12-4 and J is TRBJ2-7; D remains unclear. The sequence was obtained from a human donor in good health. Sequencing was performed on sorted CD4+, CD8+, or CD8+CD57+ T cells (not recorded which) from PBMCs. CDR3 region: CASSVAGPSSYEQYF. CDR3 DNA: TGTGCCAGCAGTGTGGCCGGGCCGAGCTCCTACGAGCAGTACTTC.